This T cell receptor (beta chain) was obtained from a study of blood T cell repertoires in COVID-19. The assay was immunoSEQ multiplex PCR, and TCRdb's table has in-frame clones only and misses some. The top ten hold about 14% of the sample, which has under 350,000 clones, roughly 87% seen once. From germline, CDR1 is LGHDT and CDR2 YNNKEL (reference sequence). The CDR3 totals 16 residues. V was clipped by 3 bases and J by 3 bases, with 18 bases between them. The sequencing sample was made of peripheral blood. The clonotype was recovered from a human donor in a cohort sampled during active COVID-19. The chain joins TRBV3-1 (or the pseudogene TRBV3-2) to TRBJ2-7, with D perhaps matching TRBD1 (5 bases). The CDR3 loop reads CASSHPTEAVDYEQYF. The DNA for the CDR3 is TGTGCCAGCAGCCACCCGACAGAGGCGGTTGACTACGAGCAGTACTTC.